This T cell receptor (beta chain) was identified in a study of graft-versus-host responses after intestinal transplantation. The wider study: Each recipient received anti-thymocyte globulin induction, then tacrolimus and steroids for 3 to 4 years.

Libraries were prepared by immunoSEQ multiplex PCR; TCRdb keeps only in-frame clonotypes and omits some of them. The sample gives tens of thousands of clones, 91% of which show up once; about 6% is in the top ten. Germline V gene data show CDR1 as SGHTS and CDR2 as YDEGEE. CDR3 length: 14 amino acids. V was cut by 0 bases and J by 0 bases, with 4 bases left in between. V and J are TRBV5-8 and TRBJ1-5; D gene unclear. The source of this sequence is a human patient who received an intestinal transplant, so some T cells may come from the graft donor. The input for sequencing was PBMCs, taken 650 to 690 days after intestinal transplant. The CDR3: CASSLGSSNQPQHF. The CDR3, as DNA: TGTGCCAGCAGCTTGGGATCTAGCAATCAGCCCCAGCATTTT.